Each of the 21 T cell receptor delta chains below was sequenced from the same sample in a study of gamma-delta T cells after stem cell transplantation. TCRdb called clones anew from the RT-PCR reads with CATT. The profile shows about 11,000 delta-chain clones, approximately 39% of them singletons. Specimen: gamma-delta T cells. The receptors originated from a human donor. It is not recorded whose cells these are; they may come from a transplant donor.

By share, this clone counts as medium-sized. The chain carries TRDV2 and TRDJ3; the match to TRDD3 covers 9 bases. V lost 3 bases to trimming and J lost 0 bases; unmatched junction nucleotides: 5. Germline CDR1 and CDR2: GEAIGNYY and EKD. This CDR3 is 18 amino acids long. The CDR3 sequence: CACDVLGENSWDTRQMFF. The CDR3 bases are TGTGCCTGTGACGTACTGGGGGAGAACTCCTGGGACACCCGACAGATGTTTTTC.

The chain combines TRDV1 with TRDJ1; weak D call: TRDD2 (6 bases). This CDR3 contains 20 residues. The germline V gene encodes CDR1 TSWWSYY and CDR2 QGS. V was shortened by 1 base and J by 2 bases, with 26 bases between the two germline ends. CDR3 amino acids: CALGERSLPPGVGSTDKLIF. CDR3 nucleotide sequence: TGTGCTCTTGGGGAACGATCCCTTCCGCCGGGGGTGGGGTCTACCGATAAACTCATCTTT.

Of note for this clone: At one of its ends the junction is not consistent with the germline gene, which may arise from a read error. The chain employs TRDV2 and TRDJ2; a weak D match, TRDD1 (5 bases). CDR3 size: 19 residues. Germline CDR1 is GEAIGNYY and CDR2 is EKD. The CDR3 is CACDTVEIRVESFTAHLFF. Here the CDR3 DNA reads TGTGCCTGTGACACCGTCGAAATCCGAGTGGAATCTTTTACAGCACACCTCTTCTTT.

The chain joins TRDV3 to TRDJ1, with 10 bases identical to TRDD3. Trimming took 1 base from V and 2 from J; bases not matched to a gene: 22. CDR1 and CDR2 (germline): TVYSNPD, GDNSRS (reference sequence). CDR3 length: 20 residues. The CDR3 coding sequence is TGTGCCTTTATGCTTTCCCCGTACTGGGGGATTCCCATGGGGACCGATAAACTCATCTTT. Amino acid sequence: CAFMLSPYWGIPMGTDKLIF.

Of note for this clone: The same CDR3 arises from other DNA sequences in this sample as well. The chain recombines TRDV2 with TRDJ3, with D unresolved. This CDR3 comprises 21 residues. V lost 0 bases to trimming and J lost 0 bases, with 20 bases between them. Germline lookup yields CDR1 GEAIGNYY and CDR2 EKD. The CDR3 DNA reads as TGTGCCTGTGACACCGGGGTTCCCCTGGTGGGAAGCTCCTGGGACACCCGACAGATGTTTTTC. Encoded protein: CACDTGVPLVGSSWDTRQMFF.

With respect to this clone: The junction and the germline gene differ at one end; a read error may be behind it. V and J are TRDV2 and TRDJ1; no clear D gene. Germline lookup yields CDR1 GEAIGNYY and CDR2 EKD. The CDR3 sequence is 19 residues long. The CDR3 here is CACDTPPRPVELHTDNLIF. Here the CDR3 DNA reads TGTGCCTGTGACACCCCGCCGAGGCCGGTGGAGTTGCACACCGATAACCTCATCTTT.

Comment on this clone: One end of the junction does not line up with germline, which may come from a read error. CDR3 DNA sequence: TGTGCCCTTGGCCGCTTCTACGTTTACTGGGGGGCAAACCTGTACACCGATAAACTCATCTTT. This gives the protein CALGRFYVYWGANLYTDKLIF. V gene TRDV1 combines with J gene TRDJ1; 8 bases align to TRDD3. This CDR3 contains 21 residues. Germline CDR1 TSWWSYY, CDR2 QGS.

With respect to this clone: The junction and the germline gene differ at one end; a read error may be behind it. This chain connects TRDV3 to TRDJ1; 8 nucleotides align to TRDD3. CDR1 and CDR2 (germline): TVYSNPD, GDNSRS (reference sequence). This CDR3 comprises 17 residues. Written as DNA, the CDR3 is TGTGCCTTTTTATCCTTCAACCCGGGGGATAGGGGCTATAAACCCATCTTT. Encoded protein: CAFLSFNPGDRGYKPIF.

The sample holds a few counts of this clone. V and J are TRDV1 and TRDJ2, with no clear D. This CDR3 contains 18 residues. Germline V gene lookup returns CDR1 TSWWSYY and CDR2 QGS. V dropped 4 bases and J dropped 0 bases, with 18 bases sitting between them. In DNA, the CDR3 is TGTGCTCTTGGGGTTTCCCACCTTGTACGATCTTTGACAGCACAACTCTTCTTT. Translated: CALGVSHLVRSLTAQLFF.

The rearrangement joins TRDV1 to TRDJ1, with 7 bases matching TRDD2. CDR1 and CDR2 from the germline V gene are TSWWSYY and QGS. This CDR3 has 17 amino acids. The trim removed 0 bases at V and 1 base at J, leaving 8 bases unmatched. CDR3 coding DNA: TGTGCTCTTGGGGAACTTATTTCCTACGGGCGCACCGATAAACTCATCTTT. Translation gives CALGELISYGRTDKLIF.

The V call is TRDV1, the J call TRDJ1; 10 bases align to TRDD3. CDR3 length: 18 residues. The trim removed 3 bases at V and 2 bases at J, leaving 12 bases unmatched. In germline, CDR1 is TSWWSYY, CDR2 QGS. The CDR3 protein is CALGEGPFWGIGTDKLIF. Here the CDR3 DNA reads TGTGCTCTTGGGGAGGGGCCCTTCTGGGGGATAGGTACCGATAAACTCATCTTT.

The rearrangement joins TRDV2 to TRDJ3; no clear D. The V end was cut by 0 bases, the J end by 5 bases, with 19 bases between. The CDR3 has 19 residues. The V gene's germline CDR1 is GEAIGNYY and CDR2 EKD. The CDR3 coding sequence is TGTGCCTGTGACACCCCTCTTAGGCCCGTGAGACGGGACACCCGACAGATGTTTTTC. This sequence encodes CACDTPLRPVRRDTRQMFF.

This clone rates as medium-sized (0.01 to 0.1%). The CDR3: CACDTVGATSSWDTRQMFF. The CDR3 DNA is TGTGCCTGTGACACCGTAGGGGCCACAAGCTCCTGGGACACCCGACAGATGTTTTTC. The V call is TRDV2, the J call TRDJ3; D is uncertain. The CDR3 extends over 19 amino acids. From germline, CDR1 is GEAIGNYY and CDR2 EKD. V shed 0 bases and J shed 0 bases, with 14 bases lying between them.

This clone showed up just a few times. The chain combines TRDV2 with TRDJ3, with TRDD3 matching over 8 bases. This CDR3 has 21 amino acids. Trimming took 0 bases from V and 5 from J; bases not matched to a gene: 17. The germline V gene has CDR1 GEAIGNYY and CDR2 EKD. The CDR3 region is CACDTAFMRGYSSRDTRQMFF. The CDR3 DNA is TGTGCCTGTGACACCGCTTTTATGAGGGGATACTCGTCCCGGGACACCCGACAGATGTTTTTC.

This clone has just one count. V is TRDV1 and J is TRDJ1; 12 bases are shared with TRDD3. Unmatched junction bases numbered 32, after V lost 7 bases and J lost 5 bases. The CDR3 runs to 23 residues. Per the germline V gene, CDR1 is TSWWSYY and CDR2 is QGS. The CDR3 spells CALADVFEACSAYWGIQRDKLIF. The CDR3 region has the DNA TGTGCTCTTGCTGACGTTTTTGAGGCCTGCTCGGCTTACTGGGGGATACAGAGGGATAAACTCATCTTT.

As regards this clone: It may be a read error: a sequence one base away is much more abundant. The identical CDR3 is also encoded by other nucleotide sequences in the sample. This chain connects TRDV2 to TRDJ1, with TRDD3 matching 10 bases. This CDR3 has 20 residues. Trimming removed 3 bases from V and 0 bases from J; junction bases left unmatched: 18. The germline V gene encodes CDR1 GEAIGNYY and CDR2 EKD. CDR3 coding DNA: TGTGCCTGTGACCCTACTACAAGTACTGGGGGATGGTCATACACCGATAAACTCATCTTT. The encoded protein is CACDPTTSTGGWSYTDKLIF.

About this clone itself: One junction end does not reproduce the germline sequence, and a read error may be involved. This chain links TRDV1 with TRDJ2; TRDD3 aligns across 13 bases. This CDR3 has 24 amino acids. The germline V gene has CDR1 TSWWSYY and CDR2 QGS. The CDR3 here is CALGDRSTSYWGIRGGAFTAKLFF. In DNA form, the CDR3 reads TGTGCTCTTGGGGACCGTTCAACTTCCTACTGGGGGATACGGGGAGGAGCTTTTACAGCAAAACTCTTCTTT.

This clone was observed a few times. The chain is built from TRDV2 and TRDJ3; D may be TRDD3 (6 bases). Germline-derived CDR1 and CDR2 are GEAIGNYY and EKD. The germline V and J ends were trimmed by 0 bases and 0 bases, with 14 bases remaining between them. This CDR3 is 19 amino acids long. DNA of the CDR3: TGTGCCTGTGACACCTTAGGATACCTCAGCTCCTGGGACACCCGACAGATGTTTTTC. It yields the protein CACDTLGYLSSWDTRQMFF.

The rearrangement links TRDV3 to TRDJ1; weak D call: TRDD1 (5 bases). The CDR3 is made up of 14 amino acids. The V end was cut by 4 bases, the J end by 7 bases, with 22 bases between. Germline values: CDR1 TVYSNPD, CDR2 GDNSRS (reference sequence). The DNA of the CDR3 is TGTGCCTCCCGAAATTCCCGGGGCGTTGCTAAACTCATCTTT. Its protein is CASRNSRGVAKLIF. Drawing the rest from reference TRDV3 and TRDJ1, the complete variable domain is CDKVTQSSPDQTVASGSEVVLLCTYDTVYSNPDLFWYRIRPDYSFQFVFYGDNSRSEGADFTQGRFSVKHILTQKAFHLVISPVRTEDSATYYCASRNSRGVAKLIFGKGTRVTVEP.

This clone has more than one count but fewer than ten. The CDR3 nucleotides read TGTGCCTTCCATTTCCCGTACTGGAAACTCATCTTT. It encodes CAFHFPYWKLIF. J is TRDJ1 and V is TRDV3; D is possibly TRDD3 (5 bases). V dropped 3 bases and J dropped 8 bases, with 16 bases sitting between them. The CDR3 extends over 12 amino acids. Germline assignment: CDR1 TVYSNPD and CDR2 GDNSRS (reference sequence).

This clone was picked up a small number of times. Here the CDR3 reads CACVLRIRPWDTRQMFF. As DNA, the CDR3 is TGTGCCTGTGTCCTACGGATTCGCCCCTGGGACACCCGACAGATGTTTTTC. The chain couples TRDV2 to TRDJ3; D perhaps matches TRDD2 (6 bases). Deletions cut 5 bases from V and 2 bases from J, with 15 bases between. The germline V gene encodes CDR1 GEAIGNYY and CDR2 EKD. The CDR3 covers 17 residues.